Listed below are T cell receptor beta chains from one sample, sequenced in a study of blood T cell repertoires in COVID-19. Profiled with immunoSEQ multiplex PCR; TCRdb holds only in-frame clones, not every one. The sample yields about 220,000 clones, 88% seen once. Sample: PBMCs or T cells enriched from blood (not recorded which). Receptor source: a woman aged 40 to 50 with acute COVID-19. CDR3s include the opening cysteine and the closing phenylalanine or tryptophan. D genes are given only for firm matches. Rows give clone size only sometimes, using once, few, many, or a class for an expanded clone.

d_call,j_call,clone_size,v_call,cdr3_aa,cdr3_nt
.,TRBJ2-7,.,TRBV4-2,CASSQEHSYEQYF,TGTGCCAGCAGCCAAGAACACTCCTACGAGCAGTACTTC
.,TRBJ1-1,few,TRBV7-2,CASSSVAEAFF,TGTGCCAGCAGCTCAGTAGCCGAAGCTTTCTTT
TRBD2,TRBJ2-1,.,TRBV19,CASQGRGRGGNEQFF,TGTGCCAGCCAGGGCCGAGGGAGGGGAGGCAATGAGCAGTTCTTC
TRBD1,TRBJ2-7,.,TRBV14,CASSLPGTGLYEQYF,TGTGCCAGCAGCCTCCCCGGGACAGGCCTCTACGAGCAGTACTTC
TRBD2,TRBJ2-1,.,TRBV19,CASSTQRGGLNEQFF,TGTGCCAGTAGTACTCAGCGGGGGGGCCTTAATGAGCAGTTCTTC
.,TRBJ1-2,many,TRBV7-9,CASSLYREGYTF,TGTGCCAGCAGCTTGTATCGGGAAGGCTACACCTTC
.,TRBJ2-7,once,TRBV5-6,CASSSRGEQYF,TGTGCCAGCAGCTCGCGGGGCGAGCAGTACTTC
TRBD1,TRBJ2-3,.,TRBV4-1,CASSQPGQGYADTQYF,TGCGCCAGCAGCCAGCCGGGACAGGGGTACGCAGATACGCAGTATTTT
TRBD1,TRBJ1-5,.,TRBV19,CASSIVRGQPQHF,TGTGCCAGTAGTATAGTCAGGGGGCAGCCCCAGCATTTT
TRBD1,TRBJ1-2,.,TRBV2,CASSSNPGGGYTF,TGTGCCAGCAGTAGTAACCCAGGGGGAGGCTACACCTTC
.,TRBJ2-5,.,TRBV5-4,CASSLGLQETQYF,TGTGCCAGCAGCCTGGGACTTCAAGAGACCCAGTACTTC
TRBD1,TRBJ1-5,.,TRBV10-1,CASSGDRDRVQPQHF,TGCGCCAGCAGTGGGGACAGGGACAGGGTTCAGCCCCAGCATTTT
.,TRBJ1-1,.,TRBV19,CASSIFAGANTEAFF,TGTGCCAGTAGTATATTTGCAGGGGCGAACACTGAAGCTTTCTTT
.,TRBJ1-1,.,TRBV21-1,CASSNSAEAFF,TGTGCCAGCAGCAATAGTGCTGAAGCTTTCTTT
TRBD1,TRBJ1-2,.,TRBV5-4,CASSLDREGYTF,TGTGCCAGCAGCTTAGACAGGGAGGGCTACACCTTC
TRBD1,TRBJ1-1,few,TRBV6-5,CAIQRKTGVSEAFF,TGTGCCATACAAAGGAAGACAGGGGTCTCTGAAGCTTTCTTT
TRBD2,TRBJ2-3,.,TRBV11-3,CASSPFGGGGDTQYF,TGTGCCAGCAGCCCTTTCGGGGGCGGGGGGGATACGCAGTATTTT
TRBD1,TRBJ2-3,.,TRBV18,CASSHGQADTQYF,TGTGCCAGCTCGCACGGACAGGCAGATACGCAGTATTTT
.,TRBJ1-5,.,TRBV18,CASSNYREQPQHF,TGTGCCAGCTCAAACTACAGGGAACAGCCCCAGCATTTT
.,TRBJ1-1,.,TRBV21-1,CASSKAPGQRNTEAFF,TGTGCCAGCAGCAAAGCTCCGGGACAGAGGAACACTGAAGCTTTCTTT
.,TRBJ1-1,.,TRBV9,CASSTKQSTEAFF,TGTGCCAGCAGCACGAAACAGAGCACTGAAGCTTTCTTT
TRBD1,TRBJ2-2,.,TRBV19,CASSLRTGNTGELFF,TGTGCCAGTAGTCTCCGGACAGGGAACACCGGGGAGCTGTTTTTT
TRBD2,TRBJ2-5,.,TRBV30,CAWTSGGLKETQYF,TGTGCCTGGACTAGCGGGGGCCTAAAAGAGACCCAGTACTTC
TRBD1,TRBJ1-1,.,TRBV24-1,CATSEAPGTGGTEAFF,TGTGCCACCAGTGAAGCCCCAGGGACAGGGGGCACTGAAGCTTTCTTT
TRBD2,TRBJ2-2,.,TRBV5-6,CASSPGLAGGSNTGELFF,TGTGCCAGCAGTCCGGGACTAGCGGGAGGATCGAACACCGGGGAGCTGTTTTTT
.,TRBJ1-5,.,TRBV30,CAWTLGGNQPQHF,TGTGCCTGGACCCTGGGGGGGAATCAGCCCCAGCATTTT
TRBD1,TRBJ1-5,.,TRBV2,CASSLQGALQPQHF,TGTGCCAGCAGTCTACAGGGGGCGCTTCAGCCCCAGCATTTT
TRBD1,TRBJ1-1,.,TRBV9,CASSISTGMNTEAFF,TGTGCCAGCAGCATCTCGACAGGGATGAACACTGAAGCTTTCTTT
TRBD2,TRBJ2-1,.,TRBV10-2,CASSESLASGSSHYNEQFF,TGCGCCAGCAGTGAGTCCCTTGCTAGCGGGAGCTCCCACTACAATGAGCAGTTCTTC
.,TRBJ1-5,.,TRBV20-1,CSARVGEPQHF,TGCAGTGCTAGAGTAGGAGAACCCCAGCATTTT
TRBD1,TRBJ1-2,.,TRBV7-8,CASSLIQGNYGYTF,TGTGCCAGCAGCCTTATACAGGGGAACTATGGCTACACCTTC
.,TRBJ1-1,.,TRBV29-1,CSAHSQGYTEAFF,TGCAGCGCCCACTCCCAGGGGTACACTGAAGCTTTCTTT
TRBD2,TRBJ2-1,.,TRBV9,CASSVGLADYSSYNEQFF,TGTGCCAGCAGCGTAGGACTAGCGGACTATAGCTCCTACAATGAGCAGTTCTTC
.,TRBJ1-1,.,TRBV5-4,CASSFGMNTEAFF,TGTGCCAGCAGCTTCGGGATGAACACTGAAGCTTTCTTT
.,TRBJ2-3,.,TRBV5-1,CASSWRSAKEDTQYF,TGCGCCAGCAGCTGGCGGAGCGCTAAGGAAGATACGCAGTATTTT
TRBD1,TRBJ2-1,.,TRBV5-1,CASSLEQGGFGEQFF,TGCGCCAGCAGCTTGGAACAGGGGGGCTTCGGTGAGCAGTTCTTC
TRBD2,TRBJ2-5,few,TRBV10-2,CASSEWEGRAQYF,TGCGCCAGCAGTGAGTGGGAGGGGCGAGCCCAGTACTTC
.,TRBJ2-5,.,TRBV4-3,CASSQTTGSKETQYF,TGCGCCAGCAGCCAAACCACAGGGTCTAAAGAGACCCAGTACTTC
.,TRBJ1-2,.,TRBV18,CASSPPSSGGNYGYTF,TGTGCCAGCTCACCACCAAGCTCCGGGGGTAACTATGGCTACACCTTC
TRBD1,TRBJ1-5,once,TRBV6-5,CASSSQGATLNQPQHF,TGTGCCAGCAGTTCCCAGGGGGCCACCCTCAATCAGCCCCAGCATTTT
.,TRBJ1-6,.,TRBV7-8,CASSLEGVVDSPLHF,TGTGCCAGCAGCTTAGAGGGGGTGGTGGATTCACCCCTCCACTTT
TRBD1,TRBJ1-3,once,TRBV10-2,CASSEARTGGSGNTIYF,TGCGCCAGCAGTGAGGCTCGGACAGGGGGCTCTGGAAACACCATATATTTT
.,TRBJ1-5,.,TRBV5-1,CASREGGGNQPQHF,TGCGCCAGCAGGGAAGGGGGTGGCAATCAGCCCCAGCATTTT
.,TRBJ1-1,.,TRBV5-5,CASSPGWGNTEAFF,TGTGCCAGCAGCCCGGGGTGGGGGAACACTGAAGCTTTCTTT
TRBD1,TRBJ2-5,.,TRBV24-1,CATSEPRTGRETQYF,TGTGCCACCAGTGAGCCTCGGACAGGTCGAGAGACCCAGTACTTC
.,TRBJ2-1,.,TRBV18,CASSPQGKSSYNEQFF,TGTGCCAGCTCACCTCAGGGGAAAAGCTCCTACAATGAGCAGTTCTTC